These T cell receptor beta chains were read from a single sample in a study of T-cell reconstitution after alpha-beta-depleted transplantation in children. TCRdb used MiXCR to reprocess the PCR reads, holding one entry per CDR3 protein. The sample carries 600,000 to 700,000 distinct CDR3 sequences, about 15% recorded once. The sequences come from PBMCs from the stem cell graft donor, collected from the stem cell graft. The receptor source for this set is a human donor who donated a stem cell graft to a child with acute myeloid leukemia. The CDR3 runs from the conserved cysteine through the conserved F or W. The D gene is left open where the match is weak. Rows may omit the clone size; those that give it use once, few, many or a size class.

abundance | j_gene | d_gene | v_gene | CDR3aa | CDR3nt
few | TRBJ2-5 | TRBD1 | TRBV7-6 | CASSLYHGGQGAQETQYF | TGTGCCAGCAGCTTGTACCACGGGGGACAGGGGGCCCAAGAGACCCAGTACTTC
many | TRBJ2-5 | TRBD2 | TRBV5-1 | CASSSRLAGAQETQYF | TGCGCCAGCAGCTCACGACTAGCGGGGGCACAAGAGACCCAGTACTTC
many | TRBJ2-2 | TRBD2 | TRBV29-1 | CSVDRGGRNTGELFF | TGCAGCGTTGACCGGGGGGGCCGTAACACCGGGGAGCTGTTTTTT
few | TRBJ2-7 | TRBD1 | TRBV15 | CATSWPTRDSSYEQYF | TGTGCCACCAGCTGGCCAACCCGGGACAGCTCCTACGAGCAGTACTTC
- | TRBJ1-5 | - | TRBV7-6 | CASSSLEGNQPQHF | TGTGCCAGCAGCTCACTGGAGGGAAATCAGCCCCAGCATTTT
few | TRBJ1-1 | - | TRBV4-2 | CASSQDPDTEAFF | TGTGCCAGCAGCCAAGACCCGGACACTGAAGCTTTCTTT
- | TRBJ2-3 | - | TRBV12-3/TRBV12-4 | CASISEGITDTQYF | TGTGCCAGCATCTCGGAAGGAATCACAGATACGCAGTATTTT
many | TRBJ2-1 | - | TRBV24-1 | CATSDLRTHAYNEQFF | TGTGCCACCAGTGATTTGCGGACACACGCCTACAATGAGCAGTTCTTC
once | TRBJ1-1 | TRBD1 | TRBV19 | CASRTHGTGGSEAFF | TGTGCCAGTAGGACGCACGGGACAGGGGGCTCTGAAGCTTTCTTT
few | TRBJ2-2 | TRBD1 | TRBV15 | CATSRILGGTTGELFF | TGTGCCACCAGCCGCATCCTAGGGGGCACCACCGGGGAGCTGTTTTTT
- | TRBJ2-7 | - | TRBV7-2 | CASSPSSGDGQKYF | TGTGCCAGCAGCCCATCCTCCGGGGATGGGCAAAAGTACTTC
many | TRBJ1-1 | TRBD1 | TRBV29-1 | CSVEDRGENTEAFF | TGCAGCGTCGAGGACAGGGGGGAGAACACTGAAGCTTTCTTT
- | TRBJ2-1 | TRBD2 | TRBV7-2 | CASSGGWTSGGRGNEQFF | TGTGCCAGCAGCGGAGGATGGACTAGCGGGGGTCGGGGGAATGAGCAGTTCTTC
many | TRBJ1-5 | - | TRBV20-1 | CSAGQSSNQPQHF | TGCAGTGCTGGACAGAGCTCGAATCAGCCCCAGCATTTT
few | TRBJ2-5 | - | TRBV13 | CASSLGEGAKTQYF | TGTGCCAGCAGCTTAGGGGAGGGGGCGAAGACCCAGTACTTC
many | TRBJ1-5 | - | TRBV29-1 | CSVGARDSNQPQHF | TGCAGCGTCGGGGCGAGGGATAGCAATCAGCCCCAGCATTTT
many | TRBJ2-3 | TRBD2 | TRBV5-1 | CASSLAGETQYF | TGTGCCAGCAGCTTAGCGGGGGAAACGCAGTATTTT
- | TRBJ2-4 | TRBD2 | TRBV7-2 | CASSFKGEGIQYF | TGTGCCAGCAGCTTTAAAGGGGAGGGCATTCAGTACTTC
many | TRBJ2-2 | - | TRBV12-3/TRBV12-4 | CASSHGTGELFF | TGTGCCAGCAGCCATGGCACCGGGGAGCTGTTTTTT
- | TRBJ2-1 | - | TRBV28 | CASSRTVREQFF | TGTGCCAGCAGTCGAACGGTGCGCGAGCAGTTCTTC
- | TRBJ1-1 | TRBD1 | TRBV28 | CASSFPGQANTEAFF | TGTGCCAGCAGTTTCCCAGGACAGGCGAACACTGAAGCTTTCTTT
many | TRBJ1-1 | - | TRBV20-1 | CSASLHTEAFF | TGCAGTGCTAGCCTCCACACTGAAGCTTTCTTT
many | TRBJ1-6 | - | TRBV15 | CATSRRMGRPVLLHF | TGTGCCACCAGCAGAAGAATGGGCAGGCCGGTGCTCCTCCACTTT
- | TRBJ2-3 | TRBD1 | TRBV7-8 | CASSPYRGGTQYF | TGTGCCAGCAGCCCCTACAGGGGCGGTACGCAGTATTTT
- | TRBJ1-3 | - | TRBV7-2 | CASSPERRTGNTIYF | TGTGCCAGCAGCCCTGAGAGGAGGACTGGAAACACCATATATTTT
- | TRBJ1-4 | - | TRBV20-1 | CSAYPSGATNEKLFF | TGCAGTGCTTACCCCTCGGGGGCAACTAATGAAAAACTGTTTTTT
many | TRBJ2-1 | - | TRBV12-3/TRBV12-4 | CASSLWGSYNEQFF | TGTGCCAGCAGTTTATGGGGGTCCTACAATGAGCAGTTCTTC
many | TRBJ2-7 | TRBD1 | TRBV4-3 | CASSHGQGEGYEQYF | TGCGCCAGCAGCCACGGACAGGGAGAGGGCTACGAGCAGTACTTC
- | TRBJ2-5 | TRBD2 | TRBV5-1 | CASRLAGGSETQYF | TGCGCCAGCAGGTTGGCGGGGGGTTCGGAGACCCAGTACTTC
- | TRBJ1-5 | TRBD1 | TRBV20-1 | CSARKGAGSQPQHF | TGCAGTGCTAGAAAGGGGGCGGGAAGTCAGCCCCAGCATTTT
many | TRBJ1-5 | - | TRBV6-1 | CASSPDMSNQPQHF | TGTGCCAGCAGTCCGGACATGAGTAATCAGCCCCAGCATTTT
many | TRBJ2-7 | TRBD1 | TRBV12-3/TRBV12-4 | CASTLSDRDEQYF | TGTGCCAGCACCCTAAGTGACAGGGACGAGCAGTACTTC
many | TRBJ2-3 | - | TRBV5-1 | CASSSGIANTDTQYF | TGCGCCAGCAGCTCCGGGATAGCTAACACAGATACGCAGTATTTT
- | TRBJ1-1 | - | TRBV12-3/TRBV12-4 | CASSLKNSNTEAFF | TGTGCCAGCAGTTTGAAGAATTCGAACACTGAAGCTTTCTTT
many | TRBJ2-1 | TRBD1 | TRBV5-1 | CASSPRDRRRADEQFF | TGCGCCAGCAGCCCCCGGGACAGGCGACGGGCGGATGAGCAGTTCTTC
many | TRBJ1-6 | - | TRBV12-3/TRBV12-4 | CASSLGAPLHF | TGTGCCAGCAGTTTAGGTGCACCCCTCCACTTT
many | TRBJ2-6 | - | TRBV20-1 | CSARDSRAASGANVLTF | TGCAGTGCTAGAGATAGCCGGGCAGCCTCTGGGGCCAACGTCCTGACTTTC
few | TRBJ2-3 | - | TRBV28 | CASSLRGRSSTDTQYF | TGTGCCAGCAGTTTGCGGGGACGATCTAGCACAGATACGCAGTATTTT
many | TRBJ2-5 | - | TRBV20-1 | CSASGVTGGQQETQYF | TGCAGTGCAAGTGGAGTGACGGGGGGCCAACAAGAGACCCAGTACTTC
many | TRBJ1-6 | TRBD1 | TRBV6-1 | CASTWDRRKDSPLHF | TGTGCCAGCACCTGGGACAGGCGTAAGGATTCACCCCTCCACTTT
many | TRBJ1-1 | TRBD1 | TRBV7-2 | CASSADRVEPEAFF | TGTGCCAGCAGCGCGGACAGGGTAGAACCGGAAGCTTTCTTT
many | TRBJ2-2 | - | TRBV5-5 | CASSFGGATGELFF | TGTGCCAGCAGCTTCGGCGGGGCCACCGGGGAGCTGTTTTTT
few | TRBJ2-1 | TRBD2 | TRBV11-3 | CASSSLTRGGIGNEQFF | TGTGCCAGCAGCTCCCTTACCCGGGGGGGCATAGGCAATGAGCAGTTCTTC
few | TRBJ2-7 | - | TRBV12-3/TRBV12-4 | CASGSRTYEQYF | TGTGCCAGCGGTTCACGGACCTACGAGCAGTACTTC
many | TRBJ1-1 | - | TRBV7-9 | CASSPLSTMNTEAFF | TGTGCCAGCAGCCCCCTGTCTACGATGAACACTGAAGCTTTCTTT
many | TRBJ2-3 | TRBD1 | TRBV10-3 | CAISFGQGETDTQYF | TGTGCCATCAGTTTCGGACAGGGTGAGACAGATACGCAGTATTTT
few | TRBJ2-1 | - | TRBV20-1 | CSAASVGHEQFF | TGCAGTGCAGCCTCGGTTGGCCATGAGCAGTTCTTC
few | TRBJ2-5 | TRBD1 | TRBV7-8 | CASSFSGTGLQETQYF | TGTGCCAGCAGCTTTTCCGGGACAGGACTCCAAGAGACCCAGTACTTC